These 27 T cell receptor beta chains originate from one sample sequenced in a study of blood T cell repertoires in COVID-19. Repertoires were generated with immunoSEQ multiplex PCR, while TCRdb's copy carries only in-frame clones and drops some. The sample records over 55,000 clones, about four fifths being singletons. The sample comprised peripheral blood. The receptors here all came from a human donor in a cohort sampled during active COVID-19.

This rearrangement joins TRBV10-3 to TRBJ1-2; 7 nucleotides agree with TRBD1. The CDR3 spans 13 residues. Germline V gives CDR1 ENHRY, CDR2 SYGVKD. The junction had 10 bases not matched to a gene; V was cut back by 10 bases and J by 5 bases. The CDR3 sequence: CATLGQAGYGYTF. The CDR3 coding sequence is TGTGCCACTCTAGGACAGGCAGGGTATGGCTACACCTTC.

V is TRBV3-1 (or the pseudogene TRBV3-2) and J is TRBJ2-1, with TRBD2 matching 11 bases. Trimming took 0 bases from V and 7 from J; bases not matched to a gene: 8. Looked up from germline, CDR1 is LGHDT and CDR2 is YNNKEL (reference sequence). The length of the CDR3 is 17 residues. CDR3 region: CASSQEGLAGGPNEQFF. The CDR3 nucleotides are TGTGCCAGCAGCCAAGAGGGGCTAGCGGGAGGTCCTAATGAGCAGTTCTTC.

The chain joins TRBV12-5 to TRBJ2-7; D is perhaps TRBD2 (6 bases). The germline gives CDR1 LGHNT, CDR2 FRNRAP. The CDR3 contains 15 residues. V dropped 5 bases and J dropped 9 bases, with 23 bases sitting between them. Written as DNA, the CDR3 is TGTGCTAGTGGTGGACCCGGGACTGACAGTCAGGGGCAGTACTTC. It is translated as CASGGPGTDSQGQYF.

This clone was picked up a small number of times. The chain is built from TRBV3-1 (or the pseudogene TRBV3-2) and TRBJ2-2; 8 bases are a match to TRBD1. The CDR3 is 15 amino acids. With V trimmed by 4 bases and J by 7 bases, 8 bases remained unmatched. Germline CDR1 LGHDT, CDR2 YNNKEL (reference sequence). CDR3 region: CASSRRTGSNGELFF. The CDR3, as DNA: TGTGCCAGCAGCCGCCGGACAGGGAGTAACGGGGAGCTGTTTTTT.

The chain couples TRBV10-3 to TRBJ1-3, with 9 bases that match TRBD1. Looked up from germline, CDR1 is ENHRY and CDR2 is SYGVKD. This CDR3 spans 17 amino acids. V trimming: 4 bases; J trimming: 0 bases; junction bases outside the gene matches: 7. The CDR3 bases are TGTGCCATCAGTGGTTTGGGACAGGGAAACTCTGGAAACACCATATATTTT. Its translation is CAISGLGQGNSGNTIYF.

This sequence joins TRBV9 and TRBJ1-3, with 10 bases identical to TRBD1. The CDR3 is 15 amino acids. Trimming took 3 bases from V and 2 from J; bases not matched to a gene: 2. Germline V lookup: CDR1 SGDLS, CDR2 YYNGEE. The CDR3 reads CASSGGTGAGNTIYF. The CDR3 DNA sequence: TGTGCCAGCAGCGGCGGGACAGGGGCTGGAAACACCATATATTTT.

V is TRBV30 and J is TRBJ1-5; D gene unclear. Germline lookup yields CDR1 GTSNPN and CDR2 SVGIG (reference sequence). The CDR3 is 13 amino acids. V lost 0 bases, J lost 7 bases, and 10 bases lay in between. As DNA, the CDR3 is TGTGCCTGGAGTGTAAAGGCCGGGCAGCCCCAGCATTTT. It specifies CAWSVKAGQPQHF.

The chain has TRBV6-6 and TRBJ2-5; the D gene is possibly TRBD2 (6 bases). The CDR3 spans 12 residues. V was trimmed by 5 bases and J by 4 bases, leaving 8 bases between them. CDR1 MNHNY and CDR2 SVGAGI come from the germline V gene (reference sequence). CDR3 nucleotide sequence: TGTGCCAGCAGTCCCGGGGGAGAGACCCAGTACTTC. Amino acids: CASSPGGETQYF.

The V call is TRBV5-4, the J call TRBJ1-6; D remains ambiguous. The germline V gene encodes CDR1 SGHNT and CDR2 YYREEE (reference sequence). Trimming shortened V by 4 bases and J by 6 bases, and 11 bases separated the two germline ends. This CDR3 comprises 14 residues. CDR3 in DNA: TGTGCCAGCAGCGTCCGGGATTCTAATTCACCCCTCCACTTT. Protein sequence: CASSVRDSNSPLHF.

There are a few counts of this clone. The chain carries TRBV5-4 and TRBJ2-7; 10 positions match TRBD2. Trimming cost V 4 bases and J 9 bases; bases outside gene matches: 16. The CDR3 sequence is 16 residues long. Germline CDR1 reads SGHNT; CDR2 reads YYREEE (reference sequence). The CDR3, as DNA: TGTGCCAGCAGCACCGCCCCTAGCGGGAGAACCGGGGCGCAGTACTTC. Residues: CASSTAPSGRTGAQYF.

This clone was recorded a few times. CDR3 nucleotides: TGCGCCAGCAGCTTGGATCGGGAGCAGTACTTC. Translating it yields CASSLDREQYF. The chain has TRBV5-1 and TRBJ2-7; D not certain. Germline values: CDR1 SGHRS, CDR2 YFSETQ. V was cut by 0 bases and J by 7 bases, with 5 bases left in between. CDR3 length equals 11 residues.

The chain couples TRBV11-2 to TRBJ2-5, with 10 nucleotides matching TRBD2. Germline CDR1 reads SGHAT; CDR2 reads FQNNGV. The J segment lost 7 bases and the V segment lost 5 bases, leaving 10 bases of the junction unmatched. The CDR3 is made up of 15 amino acids. The CDR3 coding sequence is TGTGCCAGCAGCCCTGGGGCTAGCGGGGGTGTGACCCAGTACTTC. It encodes CASSPGASGGVTQYF.

The V gene is TRBV19, the J gene TRBJ2-3; 8 positions agree with TRBD2. V lost 4 bases and J lost 0; bases outside the gene matches: 12. This CDR3 contains 18 residues. The V gene's germline CDR1 is LNHDA and CDR2 SQIVND (reference sequence). CDR3 coding DNA: TGTGCCAGTAGTACCCGGGTCGGCGGGGGGCCTAGCACAGATACGCAGTATTTT. Amino acid sequence: CASSTRVGGGPSTDTQYF.

The chain carries TRBV27 and TRBJ1-5, with a tentative D call TRBD1 (5 bases). The V end lost 5 bases, the J end lost 9 bases, and 14 bases lay between the germline ends. Germline V CDR1 and CDR2: MNHEY, SMNVEV (reference sequence). The CDR3 spans 13 residues. Here the CDR3 reads CASSPDRQRPQHF. In nucleotides, the CDR3 is TGTGCCAGCAGTCCGGACCGACAGCGGCCCCAGCATTTT.

The sample holds a few counts of this clone. The chain employs TRBV6-5 and TRBJ2-7, with D unclear. V gave up 4 bases and J gave up 4 bases, with 11 bases separating them. Germline V CDR1 and CDR2: MNHEY, SVGAGI. The CDR3 consists of 13 residues. The CDR3 region has the DNA TGTGCCAGCAGTTTGGCGCAGGCATACGAGCAGTACTTC. This encodes CASSLAQAYEQYF.

This clone was recorded only once. The chain couples TRBV9 to TRBJ2-2; maybe TRBD2 (6 bases). Trimming took off 2 bases at V and 3 bases at J, with 11 bases between the two ends. CDR3 length equals 15 residues. Germline V lookup: CDR1 SGDLS, CDR2 YYNGEE. The CDR3 sequence: CASSVGTDYTGELFF. The CDR3 bases are TGTGCCAGCAGCGTCGGGACTGATTACACCGGGGAGCTGTTTTTT.

The V and J genes are TRBV5-1 and TRBJ2-5; D not resolved. Trimming took off 0 bases at V and 1 base at J, with 7 bases between the two ends. The CDR3 is made up of 14 amino acids. CDR1 SGHRS and CDR2 YFSETQ come from the germline V gene. CDR3 in amino acids: CASSLGATQETQYF. The CDR3 bases are TGCGCCAGCAGCTTGGGGGCTACCCAAGAGACCCAGTACTTC. The entire variable domain, with the rest obtained from reference TRBV5-1 and TRBJ2-5, is as follows: KAGVTQTPRYLIKTRGQQVTLSCSPISGHRSVSWYQQTPGQGLQFLFEYFSETQRNKGNFPGRFSGRQFSNSRSEMNVSTLELGDSALYLCASSLGATQETQYFGPGTRLLVL.

CDR3 residues: CASSPLGGRGSPLHF. CDR3 bases: TGTGCCAGCTCACCACTGGGGGGACGAGGATCACCCCTCCACTTT. The rearrangement joins TRBV18 to TRBJ1-6, with a weak D call TRBD1 (5 bases). Trimming shortened V by 1 base and J by 10 bases, and 14 bases separated the two germline ends. Germline V gives CDR1 KGHSH, CDR2 LQKENI. The CDR3 totals 15 residues.

This chain connects TRBV5-6 to TRBJ1-1; D not certain. The length of the CDR3 is 11 residues. Trimming took off 5 bases at V and 4 bases at J, with 6 bases between the two ends. Germline assignment: CDR1 SGHDT and CDR2 YYEEEE. CDR3: CASSWSTEAFF. In DNA form, the CDR3 reads TGTGCCAGCAGTTGGAGCACTGAAGCTTTCTTT.

Written as DNA, the CDR3 is TGTGCCAGCAGCTTTGGCGGGGGGACCACCGGGGAGCTGTTTTTT. It translates to CASSFGGGTTGELFF. The chain uses TRBV7-2 and TRBJ2-2; 8 nucleotides match TRBD2. CDR3 length equals 15 residues. Germline V CDR1 and CDR2: SGHTA, FQGNSA. V lost 3 bases and J lost 4; bases outside the gene matches: 4.

The V call is TRBV11-2, the J call TRBJ2-1; 12 bases fit TRBD2. Trimming at V came to 10 bases and at J to 11 bases, leaving 12 bases not matched to a gene. The CDR3 extends over 14 amino acids. Germline V gives CDR1 SGHAT, CDR2 FQNNGV. CDR3 sequence reads: CAITLAGGPGKQFF. The CDR3 nucleotides read TGTGCCATCACACTAGCGGGAGGACCAGGAAAGCAGTTCTTC.

The chain recombines TRBV10-3 with TRBJ2-1, with 7 bases matching TRBD1. In germline, CDR1 is ENHRY, CDR2 SYGVKD. The CDR3 sequence is 14 residues long. V trimming: 3 bases; J trimming: 7 bases; junction bases outside the gene matches: 6. The CDR3 bases are TGTGCCATCAGTGACCCCTTACAGGGGAATGAGCAGTTCTTC. Protein sequence: CAISDPLQGNEQFF.

CDR3 residues: CASGQGVQPQHF. The DNA for the CDR3 is TGTGCCAGCGGACAGGGGGTTCAGCCCCAGCATTTT. V is TRBV6-5 and J is TRBJ1-5; 10 bases fit TRBD1. CDR1 MNHEY and CDR2 SVGAGI come from the germline V gene. With 8 bases clipped from V and 6 bases from J, the junction kept 1 base outside the gene matches. The CDR3 is made up of 12 amino acids.

The chain carries TRBV7-8 and TRBJ1-1, with a possible D match to TRBD1 (6 bases). V dropped 4 bases and J dropped 10 bases, with 13 bases sitting between them. CDR3 size: 12 residues. CDR1 SGHVS and CDR2 FQNEAQ come from the germline V gene. CDR3 region: CASSSVAGAAFF. The DNA of the CDR3 is TGTGCCAGCAGCTCAGTGGCGGGGGCAGCTTTCTTT.

This rearrangement joins TRBV6-1 to TRBJ1-3; the D gene is possibly TRBD1 (5 bases). The V and J ends lost 2 bases and 5 bases respectively, with 13 bases between them. The germline CDR1 and CDR2 sequences are MNHNS and SASEGT. The CDR3 spans 15 residues. This chain's CDR3 is CASSEQGGVRNTIYF. CDR3 coding DNA: TGTGCCAGCAGTGAACAAGGAGGGGTTAGAAACACCATATATTTT.

This clone was detected once. The CDR3 reads CASSDRQGVFREQFF. CDR3 DNA sequence: TGTGCCAGCAGTGACCGACAGGGGGTCTTCAGGGAGCAGTTCTTC. J is TRBJ2-1 and V is TRBV2, with 9 positions matching TRBD1. CDR3 length: 15 residues. V was pared by 3 bases and J by 10 bases, with 10 bases of the junction left unmatched. Germline V gene sequence: CDR1 SNHLY, CDR2 FYNNEI. The full variable domain, rest sourced from reference TRBV2 and TRBJ2-1, is EPEVTQTPSHQVTQMGQEVILRCVPISNHLYFYWYRQILGQKVEFLVSFYNNEISEKSEIFDDQFSVERPDGSNFTLKIRSTKLEDSAMYFCASSDRQGVFREQFFGPGTRLTVL.

The sample holds one count of this clone. This rearrangement joins TRBV19 to TRBJ2-7; TRBD1 agrees at 7 bases. The germline V gene encodes CDR1 LNHDA and CDR2 SQIVND (reference sequence). Trimming removed 6 bases from V and 1 base from J; junction bases left unmatched: 6. The CDR3 runs to 14 residues. The CDR3 protein is CASSRQGSSYEQYF. The CDR3, as DNA: TGTGCCAGTAGCAGACAGGGTTCTTCCTACGAGCAGTACTTC.